Below, 5 T cell receptor beta chains from the same sample are listed, as sequenced in a study of T cell responses to AZD1222 COVID-19 vaccine. This table comes from immunoSEQ multiplex PCR, and its TCRdb copy is limited to in-frame clones, with some not included. This table holds approximately 100,000 clones, approximately 90% found once. The starting material was peripheral blood, obtained on day 0 of AZD1222 vaccination. Receptors originate from an adult in good health.

This clone was recorded a few times. This chain joins TRBV4-1 and TRBJ1-4; D call uncertain. V lost 1 base and J lost 0, with 15 bases in between. Germline CDR1 and CDR2: MGHRA and YSYEKL. The CDR3 has 18 residues. DNA of the CDR3: TGCGCCAGCAGCCAAGCCCCTGGTTCCGGTGCAACTAATGAAAAACTGTTTTTT. Translating gives CASSQAPGSGATNEKLFF.

The chain joins TRBV4-3 to TRBJ1-1; D is uncertain. The CDR3 is 15 amino acids. V lost 0 bases and J 0 bases, leaving 8 bases between the germline ends. Germline V gene data show CDR1 as LGHNA and CDR2 as YSLEER. The CDR3 DNA is TGCGCCAGCAGCCAAGATTACACCCTGAACACTGAAGCTTTCTTT. Amino acid sequence: CASSQDYTLNTEAFF.

The CDR3 spells CASSLAGPSATSPLHF. Written as DNA, the CDR3 is TGTGCCAGCAGCTTAGCGGGGCCCTCGGCCACTTCACCCCTCCACTTT. The J gene is TRBJ1-6, the V gene TRBV7-8, with a possible D match to TRBD1 (5 bases). Germline CDR1 is SGHVS and CDR2 is FQNEAQ. With 0 bases removed from V and 9 bases from J, the gap between germline ends came to 15 bases. The length of the CDR3 is 16 residues.

The chain employs TRBV19 and TRBJ2-7; 7 bases agree with TRBD1. The CDR3 runs 14 residues. Germline trimming cut 5 bases from V and 0 bases from J; bases unmatched to any gene: 4. Germline V gene lookup returns CDR1 LNHDA and CDR2 SQIVND (reference sequence). CDR3 nucleotides: TGTGCCAGTAGTCCAGGGACAGTCTCCTACGAGCAGTACTTC. Encoded protein: CASSPGTVSYEQYF.

The chain carries TRBV5-1 and TRBJ1-2; TRBD1 matches at 9 bases. The CDR3 is made up of 18 amino acids. The germline V gene encodes CDR1 SGHRS and CDR2 YFSETQ. V was clipped by 5 bases and J by 1 base; unmatched bases: 15. CDR3 DNA: TGCGCCAGCAGGCCCCCCGGGACAGGGACCCTAAGTAACTATGGCTACACCTTC. Residues: CASRPPGTGTLSNYGYTF.